The clone carrying this T cell receptor (beta chain) was counted a few times. Antigen unknown. V was pared by 5 bases and J by 3 bases, with 10 bases between. Germline CDR1 SGHTA, CDR2 FQGNSA. The CDR3 length is 13 residues. The use of a sample-barcoded 5' primer and a J-beta primer mix characterized a second PCR of roughly 7 to 11 cycles. TCRdb called the 5' RACE reads again in MiXCR, with one record for every CDR3 protein. The table lists some 710,000 distinct CDR3 sequences, around half of them singletons. This sample is drawn from a study of blood T cells in healthy people across ages. General study findings and limits: Among long-lived donors, naive CD4+ cells were more numerous and diversity higher than in aged donors. In older individuals, TCR beta diversity per million T cells was lower, falling roughly linearly with age. Researchers deemed the diversity estimates from one million T cells underestimates.

The sequenced sample was blood. This receptor was identified in a man aged 80 or over in good health. The V gene is TRBV7-2, the J gene TRBJ1-2; D is ambiguous. CDR3 in amino acids: CASSPELYYGYTF. The CDR3 coding sequence is TGTGCCAGCAGCCCAGAGCTTTACTATGGCTACACCTTC.